The 5 T cell receptor beta chains below all came from one sample that was sequenced in a study of early T cells in non-severe SARS-CoV-2 infection. TCRdb passed the 5' RACE reads through MiXCR, listing each CDR3 protein once. This table has under 45,000 distinct CDR3 sequences, 6% to 7.5% appearing once. The sequencing used whole blood, collected at baseline. The receptors here all came from an adult who was a healthcare worker with PCR-confirmed SARS-CoV-2 infection or an uninfected control (not recorded which).

The V call is TRBV19, the J call TRBJ1-5; 7 nucleotides align to TRBD1. Germline CDR1 reads LNHDA; CDR2 reads SQIVND (reference sequence). V dropped 3 bases and J dropped 7; count of bases not matched to a gene: 9. The CDR3 spans 15 residues. CDR3 amino acids: CASSIAGGNSQPQHF. CDR3 DNA: TGTGCCAGTAGTATTGCAGGGGGTAACTCCCAGCCCCAGCATTTT.

This chain links TRBV7-2 with TRBJ2-7; TRBD2 agrees at 14 bases. There are 17 residues in the CDR3. Germline-derived CDR1 and CDR2 are SGHTA and FQGNSA. J was trimmed by 7 bases and V by 1 base; bases with no gene match: 9. The CDR3 protein is CASSLVMGLAGDGEQYF. In DNA form, the CDR3 reads TGTGCCAGCAGCTTAGTCATGGGACTAGCGGGAGACGGGGAGCAGTACTTC.

This clonotype appeared many times. V and J are TRBV7-3 and TRBJ2-1; no definite D call. Trimming took off 5 bases at V and 5 bases at J, with 13 bases between the two ends. The CDR3 runs to 14 residues. CDR1 SGHTA and CDR2 FQGTGA come from the germline V gene. The CDR3 sequence: CASSRAGPDNEQFF. For the CDR3, the DNA is TGTGCCAGCAGCCGCGCCGGGCCGGACAATGAGCAGTTCTTC.

This clonotype was seen more than once but under ten times. The chain has TRBV19 and TRBJ1-5; weak D call: TRBD1 (6 bases). Germline V CDR1 and CDR2: LNHDA, SQIVND (reference sequence). V was trimmed by 6 bases and J by 6 bases, leaving 18 bases between them. This CDR3 comprises 15 residues. The CDR3 is CASSALGGWAQPQHF. The CDR3 region has the DNA TGTGCCAGTAGCGCCCTAGGGGGGTGGGCTCAGCCCCAGCATTTT.

At least ten counts were recorded for this clonotype. CDR3 sequence reads: CASSVGTGELFF. Written as DNA, the CDR3 is TGTGCCAGCAGCGTTGGGACCGGGGAGCTGTTTTTT. The rearrangement uses TRBV7-3 and TRBJ2-2, with D uncertain. There are 12 residues in the CDR3. Germline V gene lookup returns CDR1 SGHTA and CDR2 FQGTGA. Trimming took off 5 bases at V and 5 bases at J, with 6 bases between the two ends.